The T cell receptor beta chain under discussion was sequenced for a study of human T cells and chemical hapten exposure. Findings and limits, study-wide: Patch test score rose with PT1 expanded TCR count, significant at thresholds 8, 16 and 32, not 4.

The CDR3 runs to 16 residues. V was pared by 5 bases and J by 1 base, with 7 bases of the junction left unmatched. CDR1 is SGHTA and CDR2 is FQGNSA in the germline V gene. Time point here: patch test 3, about 24 weeks after DPC sensitization. As for treatment: therapeutic diphenylcyclopropenone sensitization with weekly scalp DPC. Researchers extracted total RNA from unfractionated whole blood. The library put unique molecular identifiers onto individual cDNA molecules. TCRdb ran MiXCR on the RACE reads and lists one entry per CDR3 protein. The sample carries approximately 160,000 distinct CDR3 sequences, around a quarter recorded once. As concerns this clonotype: The antigen remains unidentified. This may be a read error, as it is one base from a much larger clone. The conserved final phenylalanine or tryptophan is absent from the CDR3, which likely points to a read error.

This rearrangement joins TRBV7-2 to TRBJ2-1, with 8 bases that match TRBD2. This sequence was found in a woman under 30 with alopecia areata. Some clones in this sample may be carry-over from other donors' samples. The sequencing used whole blood, collected in connection with sensitization to the hapten diphenylcyclopropenone (DPC). CDR3 amino acids: CASSGQAGVSYNEQFS. Written as DNA, the CDR3 is TGTGCCAGCAGCGGACAAGCGGGAGTGTCCTACAATGAGCAGTTCTCC.